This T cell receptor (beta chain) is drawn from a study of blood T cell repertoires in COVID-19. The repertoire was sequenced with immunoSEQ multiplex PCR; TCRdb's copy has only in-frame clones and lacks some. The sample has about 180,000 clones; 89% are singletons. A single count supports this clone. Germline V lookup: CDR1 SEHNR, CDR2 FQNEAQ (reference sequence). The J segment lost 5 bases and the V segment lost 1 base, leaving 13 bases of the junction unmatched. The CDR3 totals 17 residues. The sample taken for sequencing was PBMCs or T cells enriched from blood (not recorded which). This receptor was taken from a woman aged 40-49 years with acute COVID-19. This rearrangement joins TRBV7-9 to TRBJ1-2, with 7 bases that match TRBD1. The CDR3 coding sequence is TGTGCCAGCAGCTTAGTCGGCAGGGGGAGCGTTGAGTATGGCTACACCTTC. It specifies CASSLVGRGSVEYGYTF.